These 5 T cell receptor beta chains share one sample of origin, sequenced in a study of shared clonotypes between healthy human individuals. Assay used: immunoSEQ multiplex PCR; TCRdb lists only in-frame clones, some missing. The top ten hold 0.37% of the sample, which has 2 million to 2.5 million clones, just under 95% seen once. Sample: naive CD4+ T cells from PBMCs. Subset of the sample: CD45RA+ positively selected. These TCRs come from a man aged 18 to 30 in good health. Some clones in this sample may be carry-over from other donors' samples.

The V call is TRBV5-1, the J call TRBJ2-5; 7 bases line up with TRBD2. The CDR3 has 16 residues. Germline-derived CDR1 and CDR2 are SGHRS and YFSETQ. J was trimmed by 4 bases and V by 0 bases; bases with no gene match: 9. The CDR3 DNA sequence: TGCGCCAGCAGCTTGGGGGGCGGGGGAGGCATAGAGACCCAGTACTTC. Translated: CASSLGGGGGIETQYF.

In DNA, the CDR3 is TGTGCCAGTAACAAACGGGTCGGCGAGCAGTACTTC. It specifies CASNKRVGEQYF. The V call is TRBV28, the J call TRBJ2-7; no clear D. Germline V CDR1 and CDR2: MDHEN, SYDVKM. The CDR3 is made up of 12 amino acids. Trimming cost V 9 bases and J 6 bases, with 15 bases left between them. Full variable domain (remainder filled in from reference TRBV28 and TRBJ2-7): DVKVTQSSRYLVKRTGEKVFLECVQDMDHENMFWYRQDPGLGLRLIYFSYDVKMKEKGDIPEGYSVSREKKERFSLILESASTNQTSMYLCASNKRVGEQYFGPGTRLTVT.

This chain joins TRBV30 and TRBJ2-1; 14 nucleotides agree with TRBD2. This CDR3 spans 21 amino acids. After removal of 1 base from V and 6 bases from J, the junction contained 20 bases not matched to a gene. Germline V gene sequence: CDR1 GTSNPN, CDR2 SVGIG (reference sequence). DNA for the CDR3: TGTGCCTGGAGTGATCATCCGGGACTAGCGGGAGCCAGATCCCTGAGCAATGAGCAGTTCTTC. This gives the protein CAWSDHPGLAGARSLSNEQFF. Supplemented by reference TRBV30 and TRBJ2-1, the full variable domain reads SQTIHQWPATLVQPVGSPLSLECTVEGTSNPNLYWYRQAAGRGLQLLFYSVGIGQISSEVPQNLSASRPQDRQFILSSKKLLLSDSGFYLCAWSDHPGLAGARSLSNEQFFGPGTRLTVL.

The gene calls are TRBV4-2 and TRBJ1-6; D call uncertain. Germline V CDR1 and CDR2: LGHNA, YNFKEQ. The CDR3 is made up of 16 amino acids. Trimming took 6 bases from V and 0 from J, leaving 12 bases between them. CDR3 in DNA: TGTGCCAGCAGACCGGAAGAGAGCTCCTATAATTCACCCCTCCACTTT. It is translated as CASRPEESSYNSPLHF.

The rearrangement links TRBV7-2 to TRBJ2-1, with D possibly being TRBD1 (6 bases). The length of the CDR3 is 16 residues. Germline V gives CDR1 SGHTA, CDR2 FQGNSA. The ends were cut back, 2 bases at V and 0 bases at J, with 11 bases in the middle. CDR3: CASSLRTASSYNEQFF. CDR3 coding DNA: TGTGCCAGCAGCTTAAGGACAGCCAGCTCCTACAATGAGCAGTTCTTC.